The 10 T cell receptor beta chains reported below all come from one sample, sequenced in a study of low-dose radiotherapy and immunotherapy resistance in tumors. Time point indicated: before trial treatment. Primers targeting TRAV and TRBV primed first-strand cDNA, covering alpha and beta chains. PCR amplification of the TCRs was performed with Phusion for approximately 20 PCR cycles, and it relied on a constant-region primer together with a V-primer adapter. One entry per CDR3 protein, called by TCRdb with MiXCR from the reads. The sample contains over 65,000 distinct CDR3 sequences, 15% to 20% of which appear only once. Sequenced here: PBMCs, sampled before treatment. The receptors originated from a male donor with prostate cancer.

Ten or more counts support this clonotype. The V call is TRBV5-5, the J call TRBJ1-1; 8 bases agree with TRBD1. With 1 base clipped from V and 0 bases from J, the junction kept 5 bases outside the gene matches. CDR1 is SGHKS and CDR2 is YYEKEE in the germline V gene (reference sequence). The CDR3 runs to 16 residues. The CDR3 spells CASSLYLGQVNTEAFF. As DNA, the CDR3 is TGTGCCAGCAGCTTGTACCTGGGACAGGTGAACACTGAAGCTTTCTTT.

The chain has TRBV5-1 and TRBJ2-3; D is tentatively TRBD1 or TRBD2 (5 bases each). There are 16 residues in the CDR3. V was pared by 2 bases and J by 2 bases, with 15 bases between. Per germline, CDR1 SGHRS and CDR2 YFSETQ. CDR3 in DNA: TGCGCCAGCAGCTTTGAGGCAGGGACGAACACAGATACGCAGTATTTT. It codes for CASSFEAGTNTDTQYF.

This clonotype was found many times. CDR3 DNA: TGTGCCAGCAGTTATCACCCAGGGCGGAACACTGAAGCTTTCTTT. This gives the protein CASSYHPGRNTEAFF. J is TRBJ1-1 and V is TRBV6-6; tentative D call: TRBD1 (5 bases). The V gene lost 3 bases and the J gene lost 1 base, with 12 bases spanning the gap. The germline V gene encodes CDR1 MNHNY and CDR2 SVGAGI (reference sequence). The CDR3 runs 15 residues.

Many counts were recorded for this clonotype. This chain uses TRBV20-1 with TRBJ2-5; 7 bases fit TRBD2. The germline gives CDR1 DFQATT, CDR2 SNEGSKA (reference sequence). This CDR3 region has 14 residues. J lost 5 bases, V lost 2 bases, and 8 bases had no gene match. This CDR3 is CSARRGRREETQYF. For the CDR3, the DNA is TGCAGTGCTAGACGCGGAAGGCGGGAGGAGACCCAGTACTTC.

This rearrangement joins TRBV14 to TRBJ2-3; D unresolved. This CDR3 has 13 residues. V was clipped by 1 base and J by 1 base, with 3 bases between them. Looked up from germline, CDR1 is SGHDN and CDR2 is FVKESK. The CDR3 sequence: CASSQVGTDTQYF. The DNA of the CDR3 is TGTGCCAGCAGCCAAGTGGGCACAGATACGCAGTATTTT.

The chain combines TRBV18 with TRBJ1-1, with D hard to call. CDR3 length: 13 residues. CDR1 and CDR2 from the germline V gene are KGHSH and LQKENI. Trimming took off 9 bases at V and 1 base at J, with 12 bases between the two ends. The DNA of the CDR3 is TGTGCCAGTACCCCGGTCAGGAACACTGAAGCTTTCTTT. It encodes CASTPVRNTEAFF.

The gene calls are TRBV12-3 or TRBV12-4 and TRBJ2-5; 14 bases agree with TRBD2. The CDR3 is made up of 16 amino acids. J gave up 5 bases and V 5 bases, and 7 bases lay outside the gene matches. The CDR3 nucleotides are TGTGCCAGCAGTGGAAGACTAGCGGGGGGGCAGGAGACCCAGTACTTC. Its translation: CASSGRLAGGQETQYF.

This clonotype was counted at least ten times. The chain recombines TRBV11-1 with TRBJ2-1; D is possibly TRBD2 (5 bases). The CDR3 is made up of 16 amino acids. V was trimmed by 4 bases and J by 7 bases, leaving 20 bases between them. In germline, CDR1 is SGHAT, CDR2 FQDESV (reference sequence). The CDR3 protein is CASSSSRALSGNEQFF. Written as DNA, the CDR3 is TGTGCCAGCAGCTCCTCGAGGGCCCTGTCGGGGAATGAGCAGTTCTTC.

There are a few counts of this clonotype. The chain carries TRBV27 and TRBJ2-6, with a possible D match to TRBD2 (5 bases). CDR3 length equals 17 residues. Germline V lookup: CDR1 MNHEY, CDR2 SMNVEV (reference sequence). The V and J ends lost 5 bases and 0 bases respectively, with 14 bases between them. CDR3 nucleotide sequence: TGTGCCAGCAGTACCCGGACTCGGACCTCTGGGGCCAACGTCCTGACTTTC. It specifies CASSTRTRTSGANVLTF. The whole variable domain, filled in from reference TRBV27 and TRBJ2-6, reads EAQVTQNPRYLITVTGKKLTVTCSQNMNHEYMSWYRQDPGLGLRQIYYSMNVEVTDKGDVPEGYKVSRKEKRNFPLILESPSPNQTSLYFCASSTRTRTSGANVLTFGAGSRLTVL.

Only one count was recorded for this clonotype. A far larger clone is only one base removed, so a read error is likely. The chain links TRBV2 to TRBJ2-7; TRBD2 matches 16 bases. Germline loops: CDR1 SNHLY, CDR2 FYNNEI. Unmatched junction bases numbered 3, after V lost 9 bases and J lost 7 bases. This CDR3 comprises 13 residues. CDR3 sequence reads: CARGTSGGDEQYF. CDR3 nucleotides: TGTGCCAGGGGGACTAGCGGGGGGGATGAGCAGTACTTC. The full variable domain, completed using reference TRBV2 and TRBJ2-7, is EPEVTQTPSHQVTQMGQEVILRCVPISNHLYFYWYRQILGQKVEFLVSFYNNEISEKSEIFDDQFSVERPDGSNFTLKIRSTKLEDSAMYFCARGTSGGDEQYFGPGTRLTVT.